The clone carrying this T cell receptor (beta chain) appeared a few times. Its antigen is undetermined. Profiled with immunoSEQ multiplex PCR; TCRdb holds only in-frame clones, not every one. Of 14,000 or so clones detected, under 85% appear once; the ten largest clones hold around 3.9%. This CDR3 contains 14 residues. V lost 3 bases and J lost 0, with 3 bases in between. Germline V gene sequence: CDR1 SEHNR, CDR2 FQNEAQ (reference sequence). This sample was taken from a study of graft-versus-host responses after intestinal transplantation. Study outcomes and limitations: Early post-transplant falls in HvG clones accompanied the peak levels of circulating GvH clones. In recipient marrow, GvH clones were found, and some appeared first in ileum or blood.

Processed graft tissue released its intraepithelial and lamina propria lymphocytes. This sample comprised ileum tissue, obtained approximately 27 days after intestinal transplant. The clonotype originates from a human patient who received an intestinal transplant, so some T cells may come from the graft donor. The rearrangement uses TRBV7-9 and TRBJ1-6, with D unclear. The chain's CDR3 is CASSFSSYNSPLHF. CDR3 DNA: TGTGCCAGCAGCTTCAGCTCCTATAATTCACCCCTCCACTTT. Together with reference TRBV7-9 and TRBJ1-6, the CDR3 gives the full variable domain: DTGVSQNPRHKITKRGQNVTFRCDPISEHNRLYWYRQTLGQGPEFLTYFQNEAQLEKSRLLSDRFSAERPKGSFSTLEIQRTEQGDSAMYLCASSFSSYNSPLHFGNGTRLTVT.